One sample yielded the 20 T cell receptor beta chains listed below, sequenced in a study of blood T cells in healthy people across ages. Then a second PCR, running about 6 to 11 cycles, was carried out with a sample-barcoded 5' primer and a J-beta primer mix. TCRdb analysed the 5' RACE reads with MiXCR anew, one entry per CDR3 protein. The repertoire holds some 790,000 distinct CDR3 sequences, with more than 25% as singletons. The sample consisted of blood. All receptors derive from an elderly woman in good health.

The CDR3: CASRHSGVGANVLTF. CDR3 in DNA: TGTGCCAGCAGACACTCAGGGGTTGGGGCCAACGTCCTGACTTTC. The chain combines TRBV28 with TRBJ2-6, with D tentatively TRBD1 (6 bases). Germline lookup yields CDR1 MDHEN and CDR2 SYDVKM. CDR3 size: 15 residues. V lost 6 bases, J lost 3 bases, and 12 bases lay in between.

This clonotype was observed many times. The chain couples TRBV6-2 or TRBV6-3 to TRBJ1-5; D is possibly TRBD1 (6 bases). Germline V gives CDR1 MNHEY, CDR2 SVGEGT. The germline V and J ends were trimmed by 6 bases and 4 bases, with 22 bases remaining between them. This CDR3 comprises 17 residues. The CDR3 DNA follows: TGTGCCAGCAGATCAATTACCACCGACAGGAAGAATCAGCCCCAGCATTTT. Amino acid sequence: CASRSITTDRKNQPQHF.

This clonotype showed up just a few times. At one boundary the junction diverges from the germline segment, which might be a read error. The chain combines TRBV7-7 with TRBJ2-5; 8 nucleotides match TRBD2. Germline CDR1 is SSHAT and CDR2 is FNYEAQ (reference sequence). The CDR3 is 16 amino acids. CDR3 loop: CASSLVPGGARETQYF. As DNA, the CDR3 is TGTGCTAGCAGCTTAGTTCCCGGGGGGGCCCGTGAGACCCAGTACTTC.

The chain recombines TRBV10-3 with TRBJ2-2; 8 positions agree with TRBD1. The CDR3 runs to 15 residues. Germline CDR1 and CDR2: ENHRY and SYGVKD. V dropped 6 bases and J dropped 5; count of bases not matched to a gene: 8. CDR3 residues: CAIRTTGVTTGELFF. CDR3 nucleotides: TGTGCCATCAGGACGACAGGGGTCACGACCGGGGAGCTGTTTTTT.

This clonotype has at least ten counts. The CDR3 nucleotides read TGTGCCAGCAGTTACTCGACTCCCTACGAGCAGTACTTC. Its protein is CASSYSTPYEQYF. This chain connects TRBV6-2 or TRBV6-3 to TRBJ2-7; unclear D gene. V lost 0 bases, J lost 2 bases, and 5 bases lay in between. CDR1 and CDR2 from the germline V gene are MNHEY and SVGEGT. The CDR3 spans 13 residues.

The chain links TRBV7-2 to TRBJ1-5; D remains ambiguous. V was pared by 2 bases and J by 2 bases, with 10 bases between. Germline-derived CDR1 and CDR2 are SGHTA and FQGNSA. The CDR3 extends over 15 amino acids. Here the CDR3 reads CASSLRNGGNQPQHF. As DNA, the CDR3 is TGTGCCAGCAGCTTACGTAATGGCGGCAATCAGCCCCAGCATTTT.

This clonotype was detected a few times. The rearrangement joins TRBV7-9 to TRBJ2-2; possible D gene TRBD1, 5 bases. Germline V gene lookup returns CDR1 SEHNR and CDR2 FQNEAQ (reference sequence). V lost 2 bases and J lost 0, with 7 bases in between. CDR3 length: 15 residues. The chain's CDR3 is CASSLTRANTGELFF. The DNA of the CDR3 is TGTGCCAGCAGCTTAACCAGGGCGAACACCGGGGAGCTGTTTTTT.

This clonotype turned up a few times. The chain is built from TRBV3-1 and TRBJ1-2; D uncertain. Trimming pared 2 bases from V and 8 bases from J, leaving 15 bases between. Germline CDR1 and CDR2: LGHDT and YNNKEL (reference sequence). CDR3 size: 14 residues. The CDR3 bases are TGTGCCAGCAGCCAATCCCCCATGGCCTTCGGCTACACCTTC. Translated, it gives CASSQSPMAFGYTF.

This clonotype came up many times. The chain carries TRBV28 and TRBJ2-3; 7 bases match TRBD2. This CDR3 spans 15 amino acids. Germline assignment: CDR1 MDHEN and CDR2 SYDVKM. Trimming took 4 bases from V and 2 from J; bases not matched to a gene: 6. The CDR3: CASSSLGTNTDTQYF. CDR3 sequence (DNA): TGTGCCAGCAGTTCACTCGGGACTAACACAGATACGCAGTATTTT.

In this sample, this clonotype turned up many times. The J gene is TRBJ2-7, the V gene TRBV6-6, with 7 bases aligning to TRBD1. V shed 4 bases, J shed 3 bases, and the junction held 6 bases outside the gene matches. The CDR3 consists of 14 residues. Germline CDR1 and CDR2: MNHNY and SVGAGI (reference sequence). The CDR3, as DNA: TGTGCCAGCAGTTCTCTGGACAGGTTCTACGAGCAGTACTTC. Its protein product is CASSSLDRFYEQYF.

This clonotype was seen many times. The gene calls are TRBV6-2 or TRBV6-3 and TRBJ2-1; D is uncertain. Germline CDR1 MNHEY, CDR2 SVGEGT. The CDR3 sequence is 14 residues long. Trimming cost V 0 bases and J 4 bases, with 7 bases left between them. CDR3: CASSYSNGYNEQFF. As DNA, the CDR3 is TGTGCCAGCAGTTACTCGAACGGATACAATGAGCAGTTCTTC.

This clonotype was counted at least ten times. The chain joins TRBV12-3 or TRBV12-4 to TRBJ2-3, with unresolved D. The V end lost 2 bases, the J end lost 8 bases, and 8 bases lay between the germline ends. The CDR3 has 12 residues. CDR3 in DNA: TGTGCCAGCAGTTTAAGTTGGGGTACGCAGTATTTT. Translated: CASSLSWGTQYF.

The chain is built from TRBV7-6 and TRBJ1-1; D gene uncertain. The germline gives CDR1 SGHVS, CDR2 FNYEAQ. The CDR3 totals 15 residues. The V and J ends lost 5 bases and 1 base respectively, with 14 bases between them. This CDR3 is CASSPQNLGNTEAFF. CDR3 nucleotides: TGTGCCAGCAGCCCGCAAAACTTGGGGAACACTGAAGCTTTCTTT.

This clonotype was counted between two and nine times. A much more abundant neighbour one base away suggests this may be a read error. The chain carries TRBV12-3 or TRBV12-4 and TRBJ2-1; TRBD2 agrees at 9 bases. The CDR3 is 17 residues long. The CDR3 here is CASSPPLRGGSCNEQFF. CDR3 nucleotides: TGTGCCAGCAGTCCCCCTCTGCGGGGGGGCTCCTGCAATGAGCAGTTCTTC.

CDR3 residues: CASSIGQGWYNEQFF. CDR3 DNA sequence: TGTGCCAGTAGTATAGGACAGGGGTGGTACAATGAGCAGTTCTTC. The gene calls are TRBV19 and TRBJ2-1, with 8 bases lining up with TRBD1. With V trimmed by 1 base and J by 4 bases, 3 bases remained unmatched. The CDR3 covers 15 residues. Germline CDR1 is LNHDA and CDR2 is SQIVND (reference sequence).

The CDR3 sequence is CASSTGRSHLHF. CDR3 nucleotides: TGTGCCAGCAGTACAGGAAGGTCGCACCTCCACTTT. The rearrangement uses TRBV27 and TRBJ1-6; perhaps TRBD1 as D (5 bases). CDR3 length: 12 residues. Deletions cut 5 bases from V and 15 bases from J, with 14 bases between. CDR1 MNHEY and CDR2 SMNVEV come from the germline V gene (reference sequence).

This chain connects TRBV20-1 to TRBJ2-7, with 7 bases fitting TRBD2. The CDR3 is 15 residues long. The junction had 14 bases not matched to a gene; V was cut back by 3 bases and J by 6 bases. Germline loops: CDR1 DFQATT, CDR2 SNEGSKA (reference sequence). In DNA, the CDR3 is TGCAGTGCTAGGTCGCCGAGCGGGGCAAAAGTCGAGCAGTACTTC. This gives the protein CSARSPSGAKVEQYF.

In its sample, this clonotype was seen a few times. The chain uses TRBV2 and TRBJ1-2, with D uncertain. The CDR3 runs 14 residues. V shed 3 bases and J shed 0 bases, with 8 bases lying between them. Germline CDR1 reads SNHLY; CDR2 reads FYNNEI. The CDR3 DNA follows: TGTGCCAGCAGTGAGAAACAGACTAACTATGGCTACACCTTC. This translates into CASSEKQTNYGYTF.

This clonotype was counted many times. The DNA of the CDR3 is TGTGCCAGCAGCCAAGGGCGGGGGCCTCCGACCTCCTACGAGCAGTACTTC. Translation gives CASSQGRGPPTSYEQYF. The rearrangement uses TRBV3-1 and TRBJ2-7; D might be TRBD2 (7 bases). Trimming shortened V by 1 base and J by 0 bases, and 16 bases separated the two germline ends. The germline V gene encodes CDR1 LGHDT and CDR2 YNNKEL (reference sequence). This CDR3 region has 17 residues.

Written as DNA, the CDR3 is TGTGCCAGCAGTTCCCTAGGGACAGGGCAGGAGACCCAGTACTTC. Its protein is CASSSLGTGQETQYF. This rearrangement joins TRBV27 to TRBJ2-5; TRBD1 matches 9 bases. V was clipped by 4 bases and J by 5 bases; unmatched bases: 8. From germline, CDR1 is MNHEY and CDR2 SMNVEV (reference sequence). The CDR3 covers 15 residues.